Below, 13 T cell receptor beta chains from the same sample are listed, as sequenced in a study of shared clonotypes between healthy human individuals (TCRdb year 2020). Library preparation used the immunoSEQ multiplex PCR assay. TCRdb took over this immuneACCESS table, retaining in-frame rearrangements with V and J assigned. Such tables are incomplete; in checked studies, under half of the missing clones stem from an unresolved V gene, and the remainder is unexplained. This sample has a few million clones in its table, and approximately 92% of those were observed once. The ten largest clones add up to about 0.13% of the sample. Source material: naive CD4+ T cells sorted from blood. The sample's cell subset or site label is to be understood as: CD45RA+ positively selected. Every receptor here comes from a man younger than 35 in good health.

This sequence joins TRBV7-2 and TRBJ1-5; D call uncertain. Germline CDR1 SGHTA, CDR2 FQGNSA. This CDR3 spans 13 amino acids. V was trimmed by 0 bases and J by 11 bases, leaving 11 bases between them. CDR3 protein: CASSLAEGLSQHF. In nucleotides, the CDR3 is TGTGCCAGCAGCTTAGCAGAAGGCCTGTCCCAGCATTTT.

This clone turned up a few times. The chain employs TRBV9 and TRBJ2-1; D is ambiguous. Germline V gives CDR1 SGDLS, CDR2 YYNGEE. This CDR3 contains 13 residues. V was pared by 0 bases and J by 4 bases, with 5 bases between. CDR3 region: CASSVGNYNEQFF. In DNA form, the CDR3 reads TGTGCCAGCAGCGTAGGGAATTACAATGAGCAGTTCTTC. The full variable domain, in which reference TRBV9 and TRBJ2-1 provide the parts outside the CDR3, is DSGVTQTPKHLITATGQRVTLRCSPRSGDLSVYWYQQSLDQGLQFLIQYYNGEERAKGNILERFSAQQFPDLHSELNLSSLELGDSALYFCASSVGNYNEQFFGPGTRLTVL.

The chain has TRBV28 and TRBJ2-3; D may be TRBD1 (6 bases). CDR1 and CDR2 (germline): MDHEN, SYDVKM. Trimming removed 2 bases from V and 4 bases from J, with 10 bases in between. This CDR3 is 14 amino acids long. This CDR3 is CASSLQGSPDTQYF. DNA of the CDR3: TGTGCCAGCAGTTTACAGGGGAGCCCAGATACGCAGTATTTT. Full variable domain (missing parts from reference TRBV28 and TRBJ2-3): DVKVTQSSRYLVKRTGEKVFLECVQDMDHENMFWYRQDPGLGLRLIYFSYDVKMKEKGDIPEGYSVSREKKERFSLILESASTNQTSMYLCASSLQGSPDTQYFGPGTRLTVL.

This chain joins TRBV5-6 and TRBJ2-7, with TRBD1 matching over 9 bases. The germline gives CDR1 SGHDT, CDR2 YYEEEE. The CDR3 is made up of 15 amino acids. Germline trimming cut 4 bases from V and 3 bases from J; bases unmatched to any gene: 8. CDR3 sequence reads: CASSPTGGIDYEQYF. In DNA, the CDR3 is TGTGCCAGCAGCCCGACAGGGGGGATAGACTACGAGCAGTACTTC.

The CDR3 coding sequence is TGCGCCAGCAGTGCAGCTAATAATTCACCCCTCCACTTT. The encoded protein is CASSAANNSPLHF. The chain uses TRBV10-1 and TRBJ1-6; D is undetermined. V was clipped by 4 bases and J by 5 bases, with 6 bases between them. The CDR3 is made up of 13 amino acids. The germline V gene has CDR1 WNHNN and CDR2 SYGVQD (reference sequence).

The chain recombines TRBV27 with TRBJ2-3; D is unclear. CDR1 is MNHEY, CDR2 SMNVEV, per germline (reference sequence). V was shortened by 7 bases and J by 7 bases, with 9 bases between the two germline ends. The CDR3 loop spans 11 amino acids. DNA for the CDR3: TGTGCCAGCACCTTGGGAAATACGCAGTATTTT. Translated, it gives CASTLGNTQYF.

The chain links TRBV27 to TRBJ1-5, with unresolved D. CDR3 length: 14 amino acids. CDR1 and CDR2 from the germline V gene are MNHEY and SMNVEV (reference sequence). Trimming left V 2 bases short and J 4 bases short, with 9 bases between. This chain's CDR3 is CASSLLVGNQPQHF. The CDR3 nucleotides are TGTGCCAGCAGTTTACTTGTAGGGAATCAGCCCCAGCATTTT.

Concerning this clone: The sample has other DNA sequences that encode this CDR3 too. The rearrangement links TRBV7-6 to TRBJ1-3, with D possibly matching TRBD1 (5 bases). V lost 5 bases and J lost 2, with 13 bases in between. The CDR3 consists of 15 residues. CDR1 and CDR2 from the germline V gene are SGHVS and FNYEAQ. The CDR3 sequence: CASSLTGGAGNTIYF. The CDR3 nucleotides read TGTGCCAGCAGCCTCACTGGGGGGGCTGGAAACACCATATATTTT.

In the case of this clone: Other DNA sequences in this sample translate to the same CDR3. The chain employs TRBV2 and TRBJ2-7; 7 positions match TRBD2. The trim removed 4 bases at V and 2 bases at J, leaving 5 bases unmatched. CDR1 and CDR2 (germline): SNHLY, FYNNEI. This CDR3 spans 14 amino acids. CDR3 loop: CASSGGRGAYEQYF. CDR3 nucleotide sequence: TGTGCCAGCAGTGGCGGGAGAGGGGCCTACGAGCAGTACTTC. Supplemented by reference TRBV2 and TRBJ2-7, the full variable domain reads EPEVTQTPSHQVTQMGQEVILRCVPISNHLYFYWYRQILGQKVEFLVSFYNNEISEKSEIFDDQFSVERPDGSNFTLKIRSTKLEDSAMYFCASSGGRGAYEQYFGPGTRLTVT.

CDR3 coding DNA: TGTGCCAGCTCACCACTGCCCGACAGGGCTGGCTATGGCTACACCTTC. Translating gives CASSPLPDRAGYGYTF. This chain joins TRBV18 and TRBJ1-2; 7 bases agree with TRBD1. The trim removed 1 base at V and 4 bases at J, leaving 9 bases unmatched. Germline CDR1 KGHSH, CDR2 LQKENI. The CDR3 contains 16 residues.

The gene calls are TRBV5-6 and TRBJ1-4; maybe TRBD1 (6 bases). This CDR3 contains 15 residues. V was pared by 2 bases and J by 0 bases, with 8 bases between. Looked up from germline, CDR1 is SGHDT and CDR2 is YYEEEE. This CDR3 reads CASSFGQTTNEKLFF. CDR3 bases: TGTGCCAGCAGCTTCGGACAGACAACTAATGAAAAACTGTTTTTT.

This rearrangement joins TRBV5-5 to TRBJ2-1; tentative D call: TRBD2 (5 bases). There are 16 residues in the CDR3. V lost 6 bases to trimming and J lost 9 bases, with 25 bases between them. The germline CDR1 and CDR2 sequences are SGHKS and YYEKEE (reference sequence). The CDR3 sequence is CASTGRGNPLYGEQFF. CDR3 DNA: TGTGCCAGCACGGGCCGAGGGAATCCCCTTTACGGTGAGCAGTTCTTC.

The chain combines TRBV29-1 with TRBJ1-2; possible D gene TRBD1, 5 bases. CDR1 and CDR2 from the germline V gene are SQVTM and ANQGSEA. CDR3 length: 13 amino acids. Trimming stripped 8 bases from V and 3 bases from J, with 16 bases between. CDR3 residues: CSSAEGRDYGYTF. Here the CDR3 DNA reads TGCAGCTCCGCAGAGGGGCGGGACTATGGCTACACCTTC. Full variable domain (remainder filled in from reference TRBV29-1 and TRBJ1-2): SAVISQKPSRDICQRGTSLTIQCQVDSQVTMMFWYRQQPGQSLTLIATANQGSEATYESGFVIDKFPISRPNLTFSTLTVSNMSPEDSSIYLCSSAEGRDYGYTFGSGTRLTVV.